This note documents a single T cell receptor beta chain sequence. Its specificity is not known. TCRdb's table, derived via immunoSEQ multiplex PCR, lists solely in-frame clones and lacks some. Counted here are 65,000 to 95,000 clones, approximately 90% occurring once; the ten biggest clones make up 7.3%. This sample is drawn from a study of identifying expanded T cells in peripheral blood. With 0 bases removed from V and 4 bases from J, the gap between germline ends came to 3 bases. The CDR3 covers 11 residues. CDR1 is SQVTM, CDR2 ANQGSEA, per germline. The study's findings and limits: Over approximately two and four weeks, about 16 and 19 clones changed, versus 1.2 between replicates.

The V call is TRBV29-1, the J call TRBJ1-1, with unresolved D. The source of this sequence is a person aged 18-70 years in good health. Sequences were obtained from blood. In DNA form, the CDR3 reads TGCAGCGTTGAAGACAGCACTGAAGCTTTCTTT. Its protein product is CSVEDSTEAFF. The full variable domain, rest sourced from reference TRBV29-1 and TRBJ1-1, is SAVISQKPSRDICQRGTSLTIQCQVDSQVTMMFWYRQQPGQSLTLIATANQGSEATYESGFVIDKFPISRPNLTFSTLTVSNMSPEDSSIYLCSVEDSTEAFFGQGTRLTVV.